This T cell receptor beta chain was documented in a study of blood T cell repertoires in COVID-19. This clone was seen once. Profiled with immunoSEQ multiplex PCR; TCRdb holds only in-frame clones, not every one. In the table there are over 130,000 clones, 65% to 85% of which are singletons. Germline CDR1 is SQVTM and CDR2 is ANQGSEA. The ends were cut back, 3 bases at V and 1 base at J, with 6 bases in the middle. There are 13 residues in the CDR3. The sample consisted of peripheral blood. This TCR came from a man aged 30 to 45 with COVID-19, enrolled during active disease. The chain is built from TRBV29-1 and TRBJ2-2; no clear D gene. Written as DNA, the CDR3 is TGCAGCGTTGACAGGTTGAACACCGGGGAGCTGTTTTTT. It translates to CSVDRLNTGELFF.